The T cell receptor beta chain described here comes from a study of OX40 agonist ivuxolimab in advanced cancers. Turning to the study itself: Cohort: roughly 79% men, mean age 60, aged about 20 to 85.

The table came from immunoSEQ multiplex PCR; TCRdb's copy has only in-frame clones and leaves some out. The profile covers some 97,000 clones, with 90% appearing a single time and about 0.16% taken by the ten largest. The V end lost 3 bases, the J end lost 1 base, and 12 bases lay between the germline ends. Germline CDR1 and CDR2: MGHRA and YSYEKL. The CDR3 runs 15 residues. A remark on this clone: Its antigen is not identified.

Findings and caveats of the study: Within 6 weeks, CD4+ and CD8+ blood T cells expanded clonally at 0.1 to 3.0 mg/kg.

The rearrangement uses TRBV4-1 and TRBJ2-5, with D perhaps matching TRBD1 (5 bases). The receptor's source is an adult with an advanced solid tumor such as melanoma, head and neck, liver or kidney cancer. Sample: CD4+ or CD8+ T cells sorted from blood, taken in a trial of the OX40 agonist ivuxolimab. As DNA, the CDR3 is TGCGCCAGCAGCCAGGTTGACAGCCGCCAAGAGACCCAGTACTTC. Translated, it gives CASSQVDSRQETQYF.